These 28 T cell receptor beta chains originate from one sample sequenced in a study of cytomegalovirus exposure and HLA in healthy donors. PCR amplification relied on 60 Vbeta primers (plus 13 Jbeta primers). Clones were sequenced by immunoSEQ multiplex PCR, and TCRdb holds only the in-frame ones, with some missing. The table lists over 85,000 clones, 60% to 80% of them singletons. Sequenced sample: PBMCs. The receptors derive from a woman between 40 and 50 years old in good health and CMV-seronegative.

The CDR3 DNA is TGCGCCAGCAGCTTGGCCGGTATTAATGAAAAACTGTTTTTT. Translated, it gives CASSLAGINEKLFF. The chain combines TRBV5-1 with TRBJ1-4; D is unclear. The CDR3 is made up of 14 amino acids. Looked up from germline, CDR1 is SGHRS and CDR2 is YFSETQ. V was clipped by 0 bases and J by 4 bases, with 7 bases between them.

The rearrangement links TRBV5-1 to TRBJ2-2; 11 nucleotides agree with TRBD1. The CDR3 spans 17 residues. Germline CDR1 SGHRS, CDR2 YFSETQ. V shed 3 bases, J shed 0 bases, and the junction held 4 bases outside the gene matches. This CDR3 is CASSSGTGGTNTGELFF. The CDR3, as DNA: TGCGCCAGCAGCTCGGGGACAGGGGGGACGAACACCGGGGAGCTGTTTTTT.

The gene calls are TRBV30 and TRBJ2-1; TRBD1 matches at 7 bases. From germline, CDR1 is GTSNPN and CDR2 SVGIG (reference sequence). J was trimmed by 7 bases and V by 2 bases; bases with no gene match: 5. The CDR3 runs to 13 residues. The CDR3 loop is CAWSLGQFNEQFF. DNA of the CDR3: TGTGCCTGGAGTCTGGGACAGTTTAATGAGCAGTTCTTC.

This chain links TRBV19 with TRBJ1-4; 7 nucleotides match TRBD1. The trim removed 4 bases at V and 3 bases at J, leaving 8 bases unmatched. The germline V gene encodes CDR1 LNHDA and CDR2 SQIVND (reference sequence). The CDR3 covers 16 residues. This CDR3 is CASSTPTGTANEKLFF. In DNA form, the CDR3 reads TGTGCCAGTAGTACCCCAACCGGGACAGCTAATGAAAAACTGTTTTTT.

DNA for the CDR3: TGCAGTGCTCCAACAGGGGCTGGCTACACCTTC. It yields the protein CSAPTGAGYTF. The chain has TRBV20-1 and TRBJ1-2, with 7 nucleotides matching TRBD1. Germline-derived CDR1 and CDR2 are DFQATT and SNEGSKA (reference sequence). This CDR3 spans 11 amino acids. V trimming: 5 bases; J trimming: 7 bases; junction bases outside the gene matches: 4.

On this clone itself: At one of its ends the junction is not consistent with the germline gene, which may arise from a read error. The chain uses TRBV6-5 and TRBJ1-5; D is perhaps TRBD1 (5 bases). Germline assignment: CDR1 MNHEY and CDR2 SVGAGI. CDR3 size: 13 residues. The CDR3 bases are TGTGCCAGCAGTACTCAGGGTTCTCAGCCCCAGAATTTT. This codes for CASSTQGSQPQNF.

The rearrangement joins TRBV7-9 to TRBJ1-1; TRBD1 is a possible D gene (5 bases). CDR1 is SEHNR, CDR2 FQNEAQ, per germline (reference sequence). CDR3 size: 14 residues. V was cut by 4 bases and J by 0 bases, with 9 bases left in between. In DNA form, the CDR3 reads TGTGCCAGCAGCTCGAACAGGATGAACACTGAAGCTTTCTTT. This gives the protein CASSSNRMNTEAFF.

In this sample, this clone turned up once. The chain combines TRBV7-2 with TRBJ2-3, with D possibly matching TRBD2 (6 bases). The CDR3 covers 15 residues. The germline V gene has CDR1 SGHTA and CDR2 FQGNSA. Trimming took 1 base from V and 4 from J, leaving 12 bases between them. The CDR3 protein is CASSLGLVSADTQYF. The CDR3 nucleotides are TGTGCCAGCAGCTTAGGACTAGTAAGCGCAGATACGCAGTATTTT.

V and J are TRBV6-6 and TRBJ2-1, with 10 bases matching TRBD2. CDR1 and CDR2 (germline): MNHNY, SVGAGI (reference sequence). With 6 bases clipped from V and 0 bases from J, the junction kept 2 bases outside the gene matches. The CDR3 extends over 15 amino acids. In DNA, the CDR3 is TGTGCCAGCAGAAGGACTAGCGGCTCCTACAATGAGCAGTTCTTC. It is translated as CASRRTSGSYNEQFF.

For the CDR3, the DNA is TGTGCCTGGAGTGTGACGGGACAAATTAATGAAAAACTGTTTTTT. Translation gives CAWSVTGQINEKLFF. The genes are TRBV30 and TRBJ1-4, with D perhaps matching TRBD1 (6 bases). Between the trimmed V and J ends, which lost 0 bases and 4 bases, there was a span of 12 bases. The CDR3 is 15 amino acids. Looked up from germline, CDR1 is GTSNPN and CDR2 is SVGIG (reference sequence).

The DNA for the CDR3 is TGTGCCAGCAGCCCCCTAGAGGTTTCGGGGTACAATGAGCAGTTCTTC. This translates into CASSPLEVSGYNEQFF. The chain has TRBV5-6 and TRBJ2-1, with a possible D match to TRBD2 (5 bases). With 4 bases removed from V and 4 bases from J, the gap between germline ends came to 18 bases. The V gene's germline CDR1 is SGHDT and CDR2 YYEEEE. The CDR3 consists of 16 residues.

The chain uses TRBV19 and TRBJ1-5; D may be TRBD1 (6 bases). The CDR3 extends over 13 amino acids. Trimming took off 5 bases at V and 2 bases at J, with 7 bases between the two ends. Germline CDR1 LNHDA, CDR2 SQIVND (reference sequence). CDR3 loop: CASSWTGNQPQHF. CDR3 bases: TGTGCCAGTAGTTGGACAGGCAATCAGCCCCAGCATTTT.

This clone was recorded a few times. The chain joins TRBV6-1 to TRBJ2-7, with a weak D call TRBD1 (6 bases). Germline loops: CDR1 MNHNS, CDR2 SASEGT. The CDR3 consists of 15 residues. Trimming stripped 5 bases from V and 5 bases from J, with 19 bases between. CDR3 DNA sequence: TGTGCCAGCAGTAAGAAACAGGGCGCGGCGGACGAGCAGTACTTC. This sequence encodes CASSKKQGAADEQYF.

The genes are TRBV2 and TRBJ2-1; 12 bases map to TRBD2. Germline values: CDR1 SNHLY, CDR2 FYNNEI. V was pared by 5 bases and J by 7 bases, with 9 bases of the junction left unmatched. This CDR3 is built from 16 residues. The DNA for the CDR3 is TGTGCCAGCAGTTACCGGACTAGCGGGGTGAGGAATGAGCAGTTCTTC. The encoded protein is CASSYRTSGVRNEQFF.

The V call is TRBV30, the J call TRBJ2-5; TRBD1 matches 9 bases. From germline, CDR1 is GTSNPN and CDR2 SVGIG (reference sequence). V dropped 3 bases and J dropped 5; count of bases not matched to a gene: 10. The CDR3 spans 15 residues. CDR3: CAWSSGQGKGETQYF. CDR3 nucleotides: TGTGCCTGGAGCTCCGGACAGGGGAAAGGGGAGACCCAGTACTTC.

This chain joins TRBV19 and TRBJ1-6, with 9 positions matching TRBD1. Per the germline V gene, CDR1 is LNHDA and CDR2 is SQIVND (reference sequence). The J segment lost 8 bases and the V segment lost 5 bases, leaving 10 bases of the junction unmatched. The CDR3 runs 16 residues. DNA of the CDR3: TGTGCCAGTAGTGGCGCCTTCGGGACAGGGTATTCACCCCTCCACTTT. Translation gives CASSGAFGTGYSPLHF. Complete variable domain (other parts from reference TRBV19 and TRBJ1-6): DGGITQSPKYLFRKEGQNVTLSCEQNLNHDAMYWYRQDPGQGLRLIYYSQIVNDFQKGDIAEGYSVSREKKESFPLTVTSAQKNPTAFYLCASSGAFGTGYSPLHFGNGTRLTVT.

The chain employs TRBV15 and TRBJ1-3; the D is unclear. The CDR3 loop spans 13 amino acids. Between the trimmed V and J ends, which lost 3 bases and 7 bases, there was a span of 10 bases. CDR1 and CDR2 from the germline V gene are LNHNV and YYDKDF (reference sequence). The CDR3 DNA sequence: TGTGCCACCAGCAGCGAGTTTTTCAACACCATATATTTT. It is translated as CATSSEFFNTIYF. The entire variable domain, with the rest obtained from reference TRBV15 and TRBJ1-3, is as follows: DAMVIQNPRYQVTQFGKPVTLSCSQTLNHNVMYWYQQKSSQAPKLLFHYYDKDFNNEADTPDNFQSRRPNTSFCFLDIRSPGLGDTAMYLCATSSEFFNTIYFGEGSWLTVV.

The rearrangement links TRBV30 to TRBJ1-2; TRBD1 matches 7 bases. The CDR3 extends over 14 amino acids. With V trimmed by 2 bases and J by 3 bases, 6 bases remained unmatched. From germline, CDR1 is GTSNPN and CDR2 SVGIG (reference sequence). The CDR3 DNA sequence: TGTGCCTGGAGTTCCGACAGGGTGGACTATGGCTACACCTTC. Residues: CAWSSDRVDYGYTF.

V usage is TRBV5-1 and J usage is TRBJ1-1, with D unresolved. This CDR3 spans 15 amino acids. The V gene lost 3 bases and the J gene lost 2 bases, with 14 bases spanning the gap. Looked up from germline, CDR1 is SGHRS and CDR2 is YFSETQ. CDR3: CASSSSLNYNTEAFF. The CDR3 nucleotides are TGCGCCAGCAGCTCGTCCCTTAACTATAACACTGAAGCTTTCTTT.

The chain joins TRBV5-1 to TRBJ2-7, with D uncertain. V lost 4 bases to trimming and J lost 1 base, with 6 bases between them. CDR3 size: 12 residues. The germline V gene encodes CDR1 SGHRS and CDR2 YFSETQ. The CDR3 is CASSLRSYEQYF. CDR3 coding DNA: TGCGCCAGCAGCCTCCGTTCCTACGAGCAGTACTTC. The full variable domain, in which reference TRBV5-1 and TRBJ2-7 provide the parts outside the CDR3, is KAGVTQTPRYLIKTRGQQVTLSCSPISGHRSVSWYQQTPGQGLQFLFEYFSETQRNKGNFPGRFSGRQFSNSRSEMNVSTLELGDSALYLCASSLRSYEQYFGPGTRLTVT.

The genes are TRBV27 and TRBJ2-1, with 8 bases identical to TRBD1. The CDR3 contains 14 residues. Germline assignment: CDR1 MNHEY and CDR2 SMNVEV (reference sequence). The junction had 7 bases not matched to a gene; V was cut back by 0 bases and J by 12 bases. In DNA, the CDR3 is TGTGCCAGCAGTTTATCCCTACAGGGGGGAGGGCAGTTCTTC. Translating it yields CASSLSLQGGGQFF.

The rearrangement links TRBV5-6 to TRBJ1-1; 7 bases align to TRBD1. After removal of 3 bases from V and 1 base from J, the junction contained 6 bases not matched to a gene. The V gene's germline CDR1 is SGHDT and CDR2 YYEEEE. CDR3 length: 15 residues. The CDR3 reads CASSSPRQGNTEAFF. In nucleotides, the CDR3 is TGTGCCAGCAGCTCTCCTCGACAGGGGAACACTGAAGCTTTCTTT.

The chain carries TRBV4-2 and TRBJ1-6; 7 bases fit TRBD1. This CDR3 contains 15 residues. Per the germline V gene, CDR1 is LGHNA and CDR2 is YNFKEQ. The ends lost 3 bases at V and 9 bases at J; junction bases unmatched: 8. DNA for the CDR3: TGTGCCAGCAGCCAGGCTGACAGGGAAGGTTCACCCCTCCACTTT. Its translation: CASSQADREGSPLHF.

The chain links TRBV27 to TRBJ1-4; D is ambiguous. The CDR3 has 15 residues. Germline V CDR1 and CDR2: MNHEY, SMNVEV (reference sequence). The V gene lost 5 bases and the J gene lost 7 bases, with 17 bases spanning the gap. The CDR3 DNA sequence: TGTGCCAGCAGTAGCTGGGAGGGTATCGGTGAAAAACTGTTTTTT. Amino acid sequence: CASSSWEGIGEKLFF.

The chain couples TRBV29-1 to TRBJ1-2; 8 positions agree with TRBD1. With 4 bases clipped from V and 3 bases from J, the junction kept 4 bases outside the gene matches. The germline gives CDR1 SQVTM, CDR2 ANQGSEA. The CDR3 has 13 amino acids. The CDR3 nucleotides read TGCAGCGTTGCGGACAGGGCCTACTATGGCTACACCTTC. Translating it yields CSVADRAYYGYTF. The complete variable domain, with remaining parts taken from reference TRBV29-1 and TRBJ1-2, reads SAVISQKPSRDICQRGTSLTIQCQVDSQVTMMFWYRQQPGQSLTLIATANQGSEATYESGFVIDKFPISRPNLTFSTLTVSNMSPEDSSIYLCSVADRAYYGYTFGSGTRLTVV.

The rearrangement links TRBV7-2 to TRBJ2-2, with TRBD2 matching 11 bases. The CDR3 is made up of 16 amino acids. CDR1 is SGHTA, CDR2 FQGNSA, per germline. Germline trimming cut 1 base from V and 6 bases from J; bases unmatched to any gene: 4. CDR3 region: CASSLVSGGAAGELFF. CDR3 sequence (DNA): TGTGCCAGCAGCTTAGTTAGCGGGGGGGCCGCCGGGGAGCTGTTTTTT.

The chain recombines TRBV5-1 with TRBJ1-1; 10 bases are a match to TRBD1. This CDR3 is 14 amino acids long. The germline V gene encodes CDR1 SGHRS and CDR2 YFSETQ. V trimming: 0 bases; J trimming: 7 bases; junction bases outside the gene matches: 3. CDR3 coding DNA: TGCGCCAGCAGCTTGGGGGGACAGGGGTGTGAAGCTTTCTTT. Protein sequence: CASSLGGQGCEAFF.

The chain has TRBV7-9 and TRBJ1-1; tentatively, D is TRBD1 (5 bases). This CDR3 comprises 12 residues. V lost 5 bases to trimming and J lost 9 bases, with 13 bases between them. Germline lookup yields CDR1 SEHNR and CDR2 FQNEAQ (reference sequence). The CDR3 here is CASSPGEVKAFF. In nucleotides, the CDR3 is TGTGCCAGCAGCCCGGGGGAAGTTAAAGCTTTCTTT.